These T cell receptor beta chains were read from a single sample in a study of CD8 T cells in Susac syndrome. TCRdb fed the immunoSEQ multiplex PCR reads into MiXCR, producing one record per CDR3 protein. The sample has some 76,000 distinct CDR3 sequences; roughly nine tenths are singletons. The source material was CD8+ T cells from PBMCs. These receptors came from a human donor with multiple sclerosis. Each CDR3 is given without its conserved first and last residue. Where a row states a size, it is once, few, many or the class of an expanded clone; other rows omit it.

CDR3aa: ASSLEVGDSTLREQY
v_gene: TRBV7-6
j_gene: TRBJ2-7
abundance: -

CDR3aa: ATSEGAGQPQH
v_gene: TRBV24-1
j_gene: TRBJ1-5
abundance: -

CDR3aa: ASSSTGAYEQY
v_gene: TRBV27
j_gene: TRBJ2-7
abundance: -

CDR3aa: ASSSPPIWDEQY
v_gene: TRBV11-2
j_gene: TRBJ2-7
abundance: -

CDR3aa: ASSGDRGYEQY
v_gene: TRBV13
j_gene: TRBJ2-7
abundance: -

CDR3aa: SAGGRRAETQY
v_gene: TRBV20-1
j_gene: TRBJ2-5
abundance: -

CDR3aa: ASSAGQGMAEAL
v_gene: TRBV2
j_gene: TRBJ1-1
abundance: -

CDR3aa: ASSLSSGSADTQY
v_gene: TRBV7-2
j_gene: TRBJ2-3
abundance: -

CDR3aa: ASSPFYGTDTQY
v_gene: TRBV11-2
j_gene: TRBJ2-3
abundance: -

CDR3aa: ASSLGGWEQY
v_gene: TRBV5-4
j_gene: TRBJ2-7
abundance: -

CDR3aa: ASSDRGLNTEAF
v_gene: TRBV6-1
j_gene: TRBJ1-1
abundance: -

CDR3aa: ASSSGEGPNYGYT
v_gene: TRBV5-1
j_gene: TRBJ1-2
abundance: -

CDR3aa: ASSLSGGNYGYT
v_gene: TRBV5-1
j_gene: TRBJ1-2
abundance: -

CDR3aa: ASSLGLAGLSSYEQY
v_gene: TRBV27
j_gene: TRBJ2-7
abundance: -

CDR3aa: AWDFSGNTDTQY
v_gene: TRBV30
j_gene: TRBJ2-3
abundance: -

CDR3aa: ASSYPEGGAKNIQY
v_gene: TRBV6-5
j_gene: TRBJ2-4
abundance: -

CDR3aa: ASSQDRLDYDEQF
v_gene: TRBV4-1
j_gene: TRBJ2-1
abundance: few

CDR3aa: ATGAGHTDTQY
v_gene: TRBV10-3
j_gene: TRBJ2-3
abundance: -

CDR3aa: ASSLLGGTYEQY
v_gene: TRBV28
j_gene: TRBJ2-7
abundance: once

CDR3aa: ASRSLAGDHNEQF
v_gene: TRBV6-2/TRBV6-3
j_gene: TRBJ2-1
abundance: -

CDR3aa: AWGSVAEQY
v_gene: TRBV30
j_gene: TRBJ2-7
abundance: -

CDR3aa: ASSKGASGSPENIQY
v_gene: TRBV21-1
j_gene: TRBJ2-4
abundance: -

CDR3aa: AWSVLFLLAGGPSDEQF
v_gene: TRBV30
j_gene: TRBJ2-1
abundance: -

CDR3aa: ASSGTSLANEQF
v_gene: TRBV12-3/TRBV12-4
j_gene: TRBJ2-1
abundance: -